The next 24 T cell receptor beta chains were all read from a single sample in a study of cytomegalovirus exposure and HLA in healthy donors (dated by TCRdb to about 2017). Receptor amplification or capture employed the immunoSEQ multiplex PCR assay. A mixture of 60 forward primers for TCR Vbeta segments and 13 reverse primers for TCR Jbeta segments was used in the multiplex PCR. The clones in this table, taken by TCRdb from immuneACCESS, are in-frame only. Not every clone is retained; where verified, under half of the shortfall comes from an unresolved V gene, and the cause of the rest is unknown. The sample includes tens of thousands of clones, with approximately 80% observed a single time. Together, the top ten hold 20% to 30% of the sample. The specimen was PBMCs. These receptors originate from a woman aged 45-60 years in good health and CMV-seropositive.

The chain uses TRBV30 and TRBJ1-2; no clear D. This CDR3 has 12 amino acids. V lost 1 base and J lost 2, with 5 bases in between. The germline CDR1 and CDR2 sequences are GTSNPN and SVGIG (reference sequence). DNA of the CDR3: TGTGCCTGGAGTGCGGGGAACTATGGCTACACCTTC. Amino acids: CAWSAGNYGYTF.

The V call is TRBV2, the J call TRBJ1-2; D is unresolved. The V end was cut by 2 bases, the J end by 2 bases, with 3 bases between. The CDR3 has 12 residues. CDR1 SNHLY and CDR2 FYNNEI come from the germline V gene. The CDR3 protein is CASSEQNYGYTF. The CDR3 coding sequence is TGTGCCAGCAGTGAACAGAACTATGGCTACACCTTC.

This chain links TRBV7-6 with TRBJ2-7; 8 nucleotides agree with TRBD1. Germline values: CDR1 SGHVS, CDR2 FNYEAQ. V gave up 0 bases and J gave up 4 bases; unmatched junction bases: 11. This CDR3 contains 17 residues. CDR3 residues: CASSLAPLSQGAYEQYF. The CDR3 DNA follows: TGTGCCAGCAGCTTAGCGCCTTTAAGTCAGGGGGCTTACGAGCAGTACTTC.

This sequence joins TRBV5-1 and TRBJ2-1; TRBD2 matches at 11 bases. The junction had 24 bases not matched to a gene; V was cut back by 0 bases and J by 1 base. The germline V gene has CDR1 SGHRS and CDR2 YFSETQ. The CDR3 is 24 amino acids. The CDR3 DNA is TGCGCCAGCAGCTTGGTAGGGACAGAGACCGGGACTAGCGGTCGATACGAATCCTACAATGAGCAGTTCTTC. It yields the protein CASSLVGTETGTSGRYESYNEQFF.

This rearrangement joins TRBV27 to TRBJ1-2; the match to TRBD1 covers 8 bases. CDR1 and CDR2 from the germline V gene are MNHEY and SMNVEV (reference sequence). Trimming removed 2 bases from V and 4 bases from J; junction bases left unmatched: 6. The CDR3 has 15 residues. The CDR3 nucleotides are TGTGCCAGCAGTTTAGATGGACAGGGCATCTATGGCTACACCTTC. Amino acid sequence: CASSLDGQGIYGYTF.

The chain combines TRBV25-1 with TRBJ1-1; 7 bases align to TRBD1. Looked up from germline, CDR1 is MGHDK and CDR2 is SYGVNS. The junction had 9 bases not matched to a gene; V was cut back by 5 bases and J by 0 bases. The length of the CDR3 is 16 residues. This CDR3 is CASSPRTGRMNTEAFF. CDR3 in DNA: TGTGCCAGCAGTCCCCGGACAGGTCGAATGAACACTGAAGCTTTCTTT.

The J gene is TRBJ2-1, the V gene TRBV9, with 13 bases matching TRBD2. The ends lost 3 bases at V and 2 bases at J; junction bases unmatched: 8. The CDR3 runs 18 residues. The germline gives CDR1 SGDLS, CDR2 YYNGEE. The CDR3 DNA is TGTGCCAGCAGCGCTCTCCCGACTAGCGGGGGGCCCTACAATGAGCAGTTCTTC. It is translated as CASSALPTSGGPYNEQFF.

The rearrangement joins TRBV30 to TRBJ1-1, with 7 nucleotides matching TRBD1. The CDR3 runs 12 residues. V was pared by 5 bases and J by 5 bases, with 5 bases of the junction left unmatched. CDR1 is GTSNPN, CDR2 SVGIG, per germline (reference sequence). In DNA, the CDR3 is TGTGCCTGGGAACAGGGGACGACTGAAGCTTTCTTT. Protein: CAWEQGTTEAFF.

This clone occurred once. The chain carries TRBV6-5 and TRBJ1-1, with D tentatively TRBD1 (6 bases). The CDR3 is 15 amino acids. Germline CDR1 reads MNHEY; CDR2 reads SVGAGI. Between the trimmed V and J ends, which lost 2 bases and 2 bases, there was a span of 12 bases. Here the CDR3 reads CASSYGRGGNTEAFF. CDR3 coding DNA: TGTGCCAGCAGTTACGGAAGAGGGGGAAACACTGAAGCTTTCTTT.

The CDR3 nucleotides are TGTGCCAGAAGCCCCGGGACAGTCCAAGAGACCCAGTACTTC. Translated, it gives CARSPGTVQETQYF. The chain couples TRBV5-3 to TRBJ2-5, with 7 nucleotides matching TRBD1. TRBV5-3 is annotated as an ORF whose role is uncertain. This CDR3 has 14 residues. V lost 4 bases and J lost 1; bases outside the gene matches: 4.

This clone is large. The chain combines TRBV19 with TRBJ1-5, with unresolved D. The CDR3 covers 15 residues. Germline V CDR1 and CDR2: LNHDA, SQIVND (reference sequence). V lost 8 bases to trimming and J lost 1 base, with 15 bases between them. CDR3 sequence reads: CASRPLLGSNQPQHF. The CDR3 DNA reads TGTGCCAGTCGACCTTTACTAGGAAGCAATCAGCCCCAGCATTTT.

In DNA form, the CDR3 reads TGTGCCAGCAGCTTAACGGGGCTGGGGTCCGGGGAGCTGTTTTTT. Its protein product is CASSLTGLGSGELFF. The chain carries TRBV7-3 and TRBJ2-2, with D perhaps matching TRBD1 (5 bases). Germline CDR1 reads SGHTA; CDR2 reads FQGTGA. V was clipped by 0 bases and J by 6 bases, with 11 bases between them. The CDR3 runs 15 residues.

CDR3 loop: CASSKGAPGREQYV. The CDR3 DNA sequence: TGTGCCAGCAGCAAAGGGGCTCCGGGTCGGGAGCAGTACGTC. V gene TRBV21-1 combines with J gene TRBJ2-7; TRBD2, the table's D call, lacks a check against the DNA. TRBV21-1 is tagged as a pseudogene. The CDR3 is 14 residues long.

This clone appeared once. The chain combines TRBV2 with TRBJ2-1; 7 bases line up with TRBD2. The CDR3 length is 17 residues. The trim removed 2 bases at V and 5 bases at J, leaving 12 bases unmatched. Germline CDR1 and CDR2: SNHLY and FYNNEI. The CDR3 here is CASSERGGATTNNEQFF. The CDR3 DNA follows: TGTGCCAGCAGTGAAAGGGGAGGGGCTACCACCAACAATGAGCAGTTCTTC.

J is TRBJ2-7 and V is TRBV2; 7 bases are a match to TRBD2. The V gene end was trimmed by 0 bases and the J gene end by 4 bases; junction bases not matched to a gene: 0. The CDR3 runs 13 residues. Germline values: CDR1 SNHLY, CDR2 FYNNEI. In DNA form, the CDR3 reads TGTGCCAGCAGTGAAGCTAGCGGGTACGAGCAGTACGTC. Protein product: CASSEASGYEQYV.

This CDR3 reads CASSQEPGLNQPQHF. CDR3 nucleotides: TGCGCCAGCAGCCAAGAGCCAGGCCTCAATCAGCCCCAGCATTTT. The chain uses TRBV4-1 and TRBJ1-5; D unclear. Germline CDR1 is MGHRA and CDR2 is YSYEKL. Trimming took off 0 bases at V and 3 bases at J, with 9 bases between the two ends. The CDR3 has 15 amino acids.

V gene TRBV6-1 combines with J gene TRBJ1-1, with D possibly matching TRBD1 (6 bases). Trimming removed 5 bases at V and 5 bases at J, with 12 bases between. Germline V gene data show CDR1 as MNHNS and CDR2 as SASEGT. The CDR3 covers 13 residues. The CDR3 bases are TGTGCCAGCAGTCCTACAGGGTGGACTGAAGCTTTCTTT. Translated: CASSPTGWTEAFF.

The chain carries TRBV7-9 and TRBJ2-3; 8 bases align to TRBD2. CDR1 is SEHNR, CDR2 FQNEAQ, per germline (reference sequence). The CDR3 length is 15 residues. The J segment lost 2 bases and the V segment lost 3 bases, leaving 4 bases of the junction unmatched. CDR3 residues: CASSFLSGNTDTQYF. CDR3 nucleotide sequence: TGTGCCAGCAGCTTTCTTAGCGGGAACACAGATACGCAGTATTTT. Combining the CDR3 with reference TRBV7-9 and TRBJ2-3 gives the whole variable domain DTGVSQNPRHKITKRGQNVTFRCDPISEHNRLYWYRQTLGQGPEFLTYFQNEAQLEKSRLLSDRFSAERPKGSFSTLEIQRTEQGDSAMYLCASSFLSGNTDTQYFGPGTRLTVL.

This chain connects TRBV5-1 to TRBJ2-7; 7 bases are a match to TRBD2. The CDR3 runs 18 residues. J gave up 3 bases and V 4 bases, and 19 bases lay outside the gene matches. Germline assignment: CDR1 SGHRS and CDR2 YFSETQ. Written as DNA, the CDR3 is TGCGCCAGCAGCCCCGACACCCCCGGGACGTCGGGGGGCTACGAGCAGTACGTC. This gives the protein CASSPDTPGTSGGYEQYV.

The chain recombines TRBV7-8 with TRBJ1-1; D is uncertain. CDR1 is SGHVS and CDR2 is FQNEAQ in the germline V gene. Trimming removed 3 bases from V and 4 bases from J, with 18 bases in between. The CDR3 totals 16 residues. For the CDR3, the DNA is TGTGCCAGCAGCTTTTCAAGCGTCCAATCGGGCACTGAAGCTTTCTTT. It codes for CASSFSSVQSGTEAFF.

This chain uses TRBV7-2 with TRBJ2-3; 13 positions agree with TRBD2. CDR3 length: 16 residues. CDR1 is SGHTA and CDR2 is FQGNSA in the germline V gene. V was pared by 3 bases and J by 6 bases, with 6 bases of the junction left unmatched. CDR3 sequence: CASSLWTSGSLDTQYF. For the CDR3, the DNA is TGTGCCAGCAGCTTGTGGACTAGCGGGAGTTTGGATACGCAGTATTTT. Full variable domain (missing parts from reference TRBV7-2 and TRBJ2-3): GAGVSQSPSNKVTEKGKDVELRCDPISGHTALYWYRQSLGQGLEFLIYFQGNSAPDKSGLPSDRFSAERTGGSVSTLTIQRTQQEDSAVYLCASSLWTSGSLDTQYFGPGTRLTVL.

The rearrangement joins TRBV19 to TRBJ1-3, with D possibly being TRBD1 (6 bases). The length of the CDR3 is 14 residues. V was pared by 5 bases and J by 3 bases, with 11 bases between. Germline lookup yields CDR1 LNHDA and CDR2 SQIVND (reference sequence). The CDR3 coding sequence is TGTGCCAGTAGTCAACAGGGAGATGGAAACACCATATATTTT. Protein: CASSQQGDGNTIYF.

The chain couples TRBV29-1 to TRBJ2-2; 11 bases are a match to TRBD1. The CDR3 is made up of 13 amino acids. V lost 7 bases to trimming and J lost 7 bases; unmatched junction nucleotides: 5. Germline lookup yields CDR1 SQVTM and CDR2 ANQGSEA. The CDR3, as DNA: TGCAGCGCCGATGGGACAGGGGGCGGGGAGCTGTTTTTT. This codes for CSADGTGGGELFF.

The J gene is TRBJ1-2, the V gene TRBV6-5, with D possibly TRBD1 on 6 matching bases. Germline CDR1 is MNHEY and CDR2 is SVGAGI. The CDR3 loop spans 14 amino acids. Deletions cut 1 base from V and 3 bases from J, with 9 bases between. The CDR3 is CASSYWGPDYGYTF. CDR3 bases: TGTGCCAGCAGTTACTGGGGGCCTGACTATGGCTACACCTTC.